This T cell receptor (beta chain) was recorded in a study of CD8 T cells in ankylosing spondylitis. Notes on the study in general: Disease-associated clones were CD8+ and fairly uncommon in peripheral blood. A TCR beta motif of 7 to 9 highly homologous variants seemed to mark ankylosing spondylitis blood.

Concerning this clonotype itself: The antigen remains undetermined.

Using quantitative 5'-RACE with molecular barcodes, the authors made TCR beta libraries. A single record per CDR3 protein comes from TCRdb applying MiXCR to the 5' RACE reads. Among roughly 130,000 distinct CDR3 sequences listed, roughly 7.3% were seen once. The CDR3 totals 15 residues. V lost 6 bases and J lost 5; bases outside the gene matches: 11. CDR1 is SGHTA, CDR2 FQGTGA, per germline. This sequence joins TRBV7-3 and TRBJ2-3; 7 nucleotides align to TRBD1. Sequenced input: blood, either unsorted or a sorted T cell fraction (not recorded which). This receptor was taken from a male donor with ankylosing spondylitis or in good health (not recorded which). CDR3 loop: CASSSQGVEEDTQYF. In nucleotides, the CDR3 is TGTGCCAGCAGTTCTCAGGGGGTTGAGGAAGATACGCAGTATTTT.